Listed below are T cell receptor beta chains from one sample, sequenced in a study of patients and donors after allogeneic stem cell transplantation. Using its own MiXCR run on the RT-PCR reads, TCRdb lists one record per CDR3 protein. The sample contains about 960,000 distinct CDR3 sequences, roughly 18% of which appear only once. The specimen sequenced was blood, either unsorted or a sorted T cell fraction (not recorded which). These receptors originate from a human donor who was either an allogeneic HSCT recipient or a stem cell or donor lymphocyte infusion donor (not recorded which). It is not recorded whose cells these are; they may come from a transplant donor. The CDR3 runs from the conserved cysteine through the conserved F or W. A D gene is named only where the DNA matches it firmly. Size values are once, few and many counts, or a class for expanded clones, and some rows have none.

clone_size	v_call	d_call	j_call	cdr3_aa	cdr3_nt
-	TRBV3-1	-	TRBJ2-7	CASSQKAVVTYF	TGTGCCAGCAGCCAAAAGGCCGTCGTGACGTACTTC
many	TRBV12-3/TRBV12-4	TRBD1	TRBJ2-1	CATWGWDRPNEQFF	TGTGCCACCTGGGGGTGGGACAGGCCGAATGAGCAGTTCTTC
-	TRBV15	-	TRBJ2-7	CATSNDRVYEQYF	TGTGCCACCAGCAACGACAGAGTTTACGAGCAGTACTTC
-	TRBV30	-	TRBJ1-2	CAWSLDLKSSGYTF	TGTGCCTGGAGTCTCGACCTAAAGTCATCTGGCTACACCTTC
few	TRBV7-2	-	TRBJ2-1	CASSLNLGLLAYNEQFF	TGTGCCAGCAGCTTAAACCTCGGACTTCTGGCCTACAATGAGCAGTTCTTC
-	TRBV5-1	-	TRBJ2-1	CASRNRDEQFF	TGCGCCAGCAGGAACAGGGATGAGCAGTTCTTC
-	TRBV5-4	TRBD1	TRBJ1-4	CASSEGQGEEKLFF	TGTGCCAGCAGCGAAGGACAGGGGGAAGAAAAACTGTTTTTT
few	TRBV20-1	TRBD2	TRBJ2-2	CSAFNLAGGPGELFF	TGCAGTGCTTTCAATTTAGCGGGAGGACCCGGGGAGCTGTTTTTT
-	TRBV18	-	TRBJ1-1	CASSEGLVNTEAYF	TGTGCCAGCTCAGAGGGCCTGGTGAACACTGAAGCTTACTTT
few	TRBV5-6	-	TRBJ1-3	CASSSRVAGNTIYF	TGTGCCAGCAGCTCTCGGGTAGCTGGAAACACCATATATTTT
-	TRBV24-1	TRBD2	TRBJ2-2	CATSDTAGVDTGELFF	TGTGCCACCAGTGATACAGCGGGAGTTGACACCGGGGAGCTGTTTTTT
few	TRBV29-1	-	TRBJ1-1	CSVGSGSEAFF	TGCAGCGTTGGATCGGGCTCTGAAGCTTTCTTT
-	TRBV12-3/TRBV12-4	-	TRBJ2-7	CASSLLERAAYEQYF	TGTGCCAGCAGTCTACTTGAGCGGGCTGCCTACGAGCAGTACTTC
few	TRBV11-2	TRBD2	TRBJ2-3	CASNGAGGSTDTQYF	TGTGCCAGCAACGGAGCGGGAGGCAGCACAGATACGCAGTATTTT
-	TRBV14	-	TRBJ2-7	CASSQDRIGSLYEQYF	TGTGCCAGCAGCCAAGACAGAATTGGGTCCCTTTACGAGCAGTACTTC
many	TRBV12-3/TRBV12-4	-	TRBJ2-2	CASKGRWDTGELFF	TGTGCCAGCAAAGGGCGTTGGGACACCGGGGAGCTGTTTTTT
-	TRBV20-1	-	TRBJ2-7	CSAREFSVPAYEQYF	TGCAGTGCTAGAGAGTTTTCGGTCCCAGCCTACGAGCAGTACTTC
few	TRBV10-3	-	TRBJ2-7	CAIINSGTYEQYF	TGTGCCATCATTAATTCGGGTACCTACGAGCAGTACTTC
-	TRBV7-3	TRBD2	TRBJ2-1	CASSLMTGLAGVLGEQFF	TGTGCCAGCAGCTTAATGACCGGACTAGCGGGAGTTTTGGGTGAGCAGTTCTTC
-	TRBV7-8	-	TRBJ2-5	CASSLTQGRAWETQYF	TGTGCCAGCAGCTTAACGCAGGGGCGGGCGTGGGAGACCCAGTACTTC
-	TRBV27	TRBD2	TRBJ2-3	CASSLPSLAGGADTQYF	TGTGCCAGCAGTTTACCCTCACTAGCGGGAGGAGCAGATACGCAGTATTTT
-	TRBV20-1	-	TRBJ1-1	CSVNRGMNTEAFF	TGCAGTGTCAACAGAGGGATGAACACTGAAGCTTTCTTT
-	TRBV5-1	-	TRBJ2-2	CASRGAPNTGELFF	TGCGCCAGCAGGGGGGCCCCGAACACCGGGGAGCTGTTTTTT
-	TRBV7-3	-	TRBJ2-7	CASSYDGQLGEQYF	TGTGCCAGCAGCTACGACGGGCAGCTCGGCGAGCAGTACTTC
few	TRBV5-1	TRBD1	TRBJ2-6	CASSRILPGQGAGANVLTF	TGCGCCAGCAGCCGTATTTTACCGGGACAGGGAGCTGGGGCCAACGTCCTGACTTTC
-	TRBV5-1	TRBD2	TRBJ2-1	CASRNPATSGSLVHEQFF	TGCGCCAGCAGGAACCCAGCAACTAGCGGGAGTTTGGTCCATGAGCAGTTCTTC
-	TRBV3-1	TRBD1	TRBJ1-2	CASSHDRGPYGYTF	TGTGCCAGCAGCCATGACAGGGGGCCATATGGCTACACCTTC
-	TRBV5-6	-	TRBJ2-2	CASSLELDPGELFF	TGTGCCAGCAGCTTAGAACTAGATCCCGGGGAGCTGTTTTTT
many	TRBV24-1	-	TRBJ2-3	CATSLRDSGVQGDTQYF	TGTGCCACCAGTTTGCGGGACTCCGGCGTTCAAGGGGATACGCAGTATTTT
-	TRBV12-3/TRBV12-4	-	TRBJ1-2	CASTPAWGTYGYTF	TGTGCCAGCACCCCAGCTTGGGGCACTTACGGCTACACCTTC
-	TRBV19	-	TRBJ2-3	CASSISGEPSTDTQYF	TGTGCCAGTAGTATAAGTGGGGAACCTAGCACAGATACGCAGTATTTT